This entry concerns a single T cell receptor beta chain. The data originate from a study of blood T cell repertoires in COVID-19. Study at large: The samples span acute and convalescent COVID-19 from the United States, Italy and Spain. PBMCs, B-cell-depleted T cells, or T cells were the source of the cDNA or gDNA that made up the material.

As originally analysed: For nucleated cells, counts were estimated from reference gene primer amplification. The repertoire was sequenced with immunoSEQ multiplex PCR; TCRdb's copy has only in-frame clones and lacks some. V and J calls and clone size follow that table, whereas D and trimming were derived from the DNA. The sample records about 140,000 clones, about 86% being singletons. The clonotype comes from a woman aged 40 to 50 with acute or convalescent COVID-19. The sequencing input was peripheral blood.

In DNA, the CDR3 is TGCGCCAGCAGCCCAGGGGGAGAAGATGGCTACACCTTC. Translating it yields CASSPGGEDGYTF. The genes are TRBV5-1 and TRBJ1-2, with 7 bases that match TRBD1. Trimming at V came to 4 bases and at J to 6 bases, leaving 6 bases not matched to a gene. Germline V lookup: CDR1 SGHRS, CDR2 YFSETQ. The CDR3 spans 13 residues. The full variable domain, completed using reference TRBV5-1 and TRBJ1-2, is KAGVTQTPRYLIKTRGQQVTLSCSPISGHRSVSWYQQTPGQGLQFLFEYFSETQRNKGNFPGRFSGRQFSNSRSEMNVSTLELGDSALYLCASSPGGEDGYTFGSGTRLTVV.